This record looks at one T cell receptor beta chain sequence and its context. Trimming cost V 4 bases and J 0 bases; bases outside gene matches: 2. The CDR3 has 15 amino acids. Germline V gene lookup returns CDR1 MNHEY and CDR2 SVGAGI. Seattle patients were enrolled during active infection and followed longitudinally. The data belong to a study of blood T cell repertoires in COVID-19. Study-level background: Some COVID-19 samples were acute and others convalescent; all came from the United States, Italy and Spain.

How the authors handled the data: Cell counts per sample came from amplifying reference gene primers. Method: immunoSEQ multiplex PCR; TCRdb's copy keeps in-frame clones and lacks some. V and J calls and clone size follow that table, whereas D and trimming were derived from the DNA. The data show around 220,000 clones, more than 75% seen once. The sequence was obtained from a woman at least 80 years old with COVID-19, enrolled during active disease. Sample: peripheral blood. V usage is TRBV6-5 and J usage is TRBJ1-3; 8 bases match TRBD1. The CDR3: CASSWTGYSGNTIYF. The CDR3 region has the DNA TGTGCCAGCAGTTGGACAGGGTACTCTGGAAACACCATATATTTT.